One and the same sample provided the 19 T cell receptor beta chains below, sequenced in a study of OX40 agonist ivuxolimab in advanced cancers. Repertoires were generated with immunoSEQ multiplex PCR, while TCRdb's copy carries only in-frame clones and drops some. The sample carries around 80,000 clones, around 86% recorded once. The sample was CD4+ or CD8+ T cells sorted from blood, taken in a trial of the OX40 agonist ivuxolimab. The receptors were gathered from an adult with an advanced solid tumor such as melanoma, head and neck, liver or kidney cancer.

The CDR3 DNA follows: TGTGCCAGCAGTTTAGGCGCCAGCTCCTACGAGCAGTACTTC. This encodes CASSLGASSYEQYF. The rearrangement uses TRBV28 and TRBJ2-7; D gene unclear. This CDR3 region has 14 residues. CDR1 MDHEN and CDR2 SYDVKM come from the germline V gene. Trimming stripped 2 bases from V and 0 bases from J, with 8 bases between.

The rearrangement joins TRBV6-5 to TRBJ2-2; the D is unclear. CDR1 and CDR2 from the germline V gene are MNHEY and SVGAGI. The ends were cut back, 3 bases at V and 2 bases at J, with 10 bases in the middle. This CDR3 comprises 15 residues. CDR3 coding DNA: TGTGCCAGCAGTTATTTTAACCCCAACACCGGGGAGCTGTTTTTT. This encodes CASSYFNPNTGELFF.

This clone was counted only a few times. The V call is TRBV5-4, the J call TRBJ2-2, with D perhaps matching TRBD2 (5 bases). Trimming took 6 bases from V and 6 from J, leaving 18 bases between them. Germline V gives CDR1 SGHNT, CDR2 YYREEE (reference sequence). The CDR3 has 15 amino acids. The CDR3 loop is CASNPKSEGSGELFF. In DNA form, the CDR3 reads TGTGCCAGCAACCCGAAATCCGAGGGCTCCGGGGAGCTGTTTTTT.

The J gene is TRBJ1-1, the V gene TRBV7-3, with D unclear. The length of the CDR3 is 13 residues. V lost 2 bases and J lost 1, with 5 bases in between. Looked up from germline, CDR1 is SGHTA and CDR2 is FQGTGA. In DNA, the CDR3 is TGTGCCAGCAGCTTAGGATCGAACACTGAAGCTTTCTTT. The encoded protein is CASSLGSNTEAFF.

The rearrangement links TRBV2 to TRBJ1-4; no reliable D call. V gave up 5 bases and J gave up 8 bases, with 9 bases separating them. The CDR3 is 12 residues long. The V gene's germline CDR1 is SNHLY and CDR2 FYNNEI. The CDR3 loop reads CASSSVKEKLFF. In DNA form, the CDR3 reads TGTGCCAGCAGTTCAGTTAAAGAAAAACTGTTTTTT.

This chain links TRBV19 with TRBJ1-1, with D hard to call. Germline V lookup: CDR1 LNHDA, CDR2 SQIVND (reference sequence). The CDR3 contains 13 residues. V lost 3 bases to trimming and J lost 5 bases, with 10 bases between them. CDR3 amino acids: CASSMSGSTEAFF. CDR3 DNA sequence: TGTGCCAGTAGTATGTCGGGGTCGACTGAAGCTTTCTTT. The full variable domain, rest sourced from reference TRBV19 and TRBJ1-1, is DGGITQSPKYLFRKEGQNVTLSCEQNLNHDAMYWYRQDPGQGLRLIYYSQIVNDFQKGDIAEGYSVSREKKESFPLTVTSAQKNPTAFYLCASSMSGSTEAFFGQGTRLTVV.

V usage is TRBV4-1 and J usage is TRBJ2-1, with 10 positions matching TRBD2. Per germline, CDR1 MGHRA and CDR2 YSYEKL. V lost 5 bases, J lost 2 bases, and 6 bases stayed unmatched. The CDR3 totals 16 residues. In nucleotides, the CDR3 is TGCGCCAGCAGCTCGCCGAGCGGGAGGGCCTACAATGAGCAGTTCTTC. Translating it yields CASSSPSGRAYNEQFF.

The chain uses TRBV6-5 and TRBJ1-3, with D possibly matching TRBD1 (6 bases). This CDR3 spans 16 amino acids. Germline V gives CDR1 MNHEY, CDR2 SVGAGI. The V gene lost 0 bases and the J gene lost 1 base, with 10 bases spanning the gap. The DNA of the CDR3 is TGTGCCAGCAGTTACTCAGACAGGACTTCTGGAAACACCATATATTTT. Translation gives CASSYSDRTSGNTIYF.

V usage is TRBV6-5 and J usage is TRBJ2-5; 7 nucleotides line up with TRBD1. Losses at the gene ends were 0 bases for V and 2 bases for J; bases not matched to a gene: 6. This CDR3 contains 16 residues. The V gene's germline CDR1 is MNHEY and CDR2 SVGAGI. Here the CDR3 reads CASSYSPTGLQETQYF. CDR3 coding DNA: TGTGCCAGCAGTTACTCGCCGACAGGGTTACAAGAGACCCAGTACTTC.

In this sample, this clone turned up a few times. V and J are TRBV14 and TRBJ2-2; D call uncertain. Germline CDR1 reads SGHDN; CDR2 reads FVKESK. Trimming took off 1 base at V and 1 base at J, with 4 bases between the two ends. This CDR3 is 14 amino acids long. For the CDR3, the DNA is TGTGCCAGCAGCCAAGTACGGAACACCGGGGAGCTGTTTTTT. The encoded protein is CASSQVRNTGELFF. The whole variable domain, filled in from reference TRBV14 and TRBJ2-2, reads EAGVTQFPSHSVIEKGQTVTLRCDPISGHDNLYWYRRVMGKEIKFLLHFVKESKQDESGMPNNRFLAERTGGTYSTLKVQPAELEDSGVYFCASSQVRNTGELFFGEGSRLTVL.

The V call is TRBV14, the J call TRBJ1-2; D call uncertain. CDR1 and CDR2 from the germline V gene are SGHDN and FVKESK. V gave up 3 bases and J gave up 1 base, with 3 bases separating them. The CDR3 runs 12 residues. The CDR3 region is CASSHDNYGYTF. The DNA for the CDR3 is TGTGCCAGCAGCCACGATAACTATGGCTACACCTTC.

The V call is TRBV18, the J call TRBJ1-5, with 10 bases lining up with TRBD1. Unmatched junction bases numbered 8, after V lost 3 bases and J lost 3 bases. CDR3 length: 17 amino acids. CDR1 and CDR2 (germline): KGHSH, LQKENI. The CDR3 protein is CASSPSQGQGINQPQHF. DNA for the CDR3: TGTGCCAGCTCACCGTCCCAGGGACAGGGGATCAATCAGCCCCAGCATTTT.

V and J are TRBV19 and TRBJ2-7; TRBD2 is a possible D gene (5 bases). The V end was cut by 5 bases, the J end by 6 bases, with 29 bases between. The CDR3 consists of 18 residues. Germline loops: CDR1 LNHDA, CDR2 SQIVND (reference sequence). This CDR3 reads CASSDGVGNWPTTREQYF. The CDR3 nucleotides are TGTGCCAGTAGTGACGGGGTCGGGAACTGGCCTACTACTCGCGAGCAGTACTTC.

V usage is TRBV2 and J usage is TRBJ2-2, with 7 bases identical to TRBD2. The CDR3 is made up of 17 amino acids. Per the germline V gene, CDR1 is SNHLY and CDR2 is FYNNEI. After removal of 6 bases from V and 6 bases from J, the junction contained 16 bases not matched to a gene. CDR3 sequence: CASSHAPGREGPGELFF. In DNA, the CDR3 is TGTGCCAGCAGCCACGCTCCAGGCAGGGAGGGCCCCGGGGAGCTGTTTTTT. Together with reference TRBV2 and TRBJ2-2, the CDR3 gives the full variable domain: EPEVTQTPSHQVTQMGQEVILRCVPISNHLYFYWYRQILGQKVEFLVSFYNNEISEKSEIFDDQFSVERPDGSNFTLKIRSTKLEDSAMYFCASSHAPGREGPGELFFGEGSRLTVL.

The rearrangement joins TRBV18 to TRBJ1-3; D unresolved. CDR1 is KGHSH, CDR2 LQKENI, per germline. Trimming cost V 3 bases and J 0 bases, with 12 bases left between them. The CDR3 consists of 16 residues. CDR3 nucleotide sequence: TGTGCCAGCTCACCGTACAGTTCGAACTCTGGAAACACCATATATTTT. It translates to CASSPYSSNSGNTIYF. Complete variable domain (other parts from reference TRBV18 and TRBJ1-3): NAGVMQNPRHLVRRRGQEARLRCSPMKGHSHVYWYRQLPEEGLKFMVYLQKENIIDESGMPKERFSAEFPKEGPSILRIQQVVRGDSAAYFCASSPYSSNSGNTIYFGEGSWLTVV.

CDR3 nucleotide sequence: TGCAGCGTTGAAGCAGTCTCTGGGGCCAACGTCCTGACTTTC. Its translation is CSVEAVSGANVLTF. The rearrangement links TRBV29-1 to TRBJ2-6; D gene uncertain. The germline V gene encodes CDR1 SQVTM and CDR2 ANQGSEA. The V and J ends lost 1 base and 0 bases respectively, with 4 bases between them. The CDR3 covers 14 residues.

CDR3 sequence (DNA): TGTGCCAGCAGCGCCTTCGAGAACACTGAAGCTTTCTTT. Protein: CASSAFENTEAFF. The chain employs TRBV7-9 and TRBJ1-1; D is ambiguous. The CDR3 runs to 13 residues. The V gene's germline CDR1 is SEHNR and CDR2 FQNEAQ (reference sequence). V was shortened by 5 bases and J by 1 base, with 8 bases between the two germline ends. Variable domain in full (rest from reference TRBV7-9 and TRBJ1-1): DTGVSQNPRHKITKRGQNVTFRCDPISEHNRLYWYRQTLGQGPEFLTYFQNEAQLEKSRLLSDRFSAERPKGSFSTLEIQRTEQGDSAMYLCASSAFENTEAFFGQGTRLTVV.

In this sample, this clone turned up a few times. The chain has TRBV6-1 and TRBJ2-3, with D perhaps assigned TRBD1 or TRBD2 (5 bases each). The CDR3 consists of 14 residues. V was trimmed by 8 bases and J by 0 bases, leaving 12 bases between them. CDR1 is MNHNS, CDR2 SASEGT, per germline. Here the CDR3 reads CASEGFYSTDTQYF. CDR3 nucleotide sequence: TGTGCCAGCGAGGGGTTTTACAGCACAGATACGCAGTATTTT.

The V gene is TRBV7-9, the J gene TRBJ1-5, with a possible D match to TRBD1 (5 bases). The germline CDR1 and CDR2 sequences are SEHNR and FQNEAQ (reference sequence). The CDR3 covers 16 residues. The germline V and J ends were trimmed by 0 bases and 6 bases, with 15 bases remaining between them. The CDR3: CASSLAMGQGSQPQHF. In DNA form, the CDR3 reads TGTGCCAGCAGCTTAGCGATGGGGCAAGGGTCTCAGCCCCAGCATTTT.